One sample yielded the 23 T cell receptor beta chains listed below, sequenced in a study of blood T cell repertoires in COVID-19. The table came from immunoSEQ multiplex PCR; TCRdb's copy has only in-frame clones and leaves some out. The table records around 140,000 clones, 85% of them present only once. The sequenced sample consisted of peripheral blood. All receptors derive from a human donor with acute or convalescent COVID-19. The donor label of this sample is uncertain.

This sequence joins TRBV27 and TRBJ2-7; 9 nucleotides agree with TRBD2. This CDR3 is built from 14 residues. The V and J ends lost 2 bases and 3 bases, in that order; junction bases with no gene match: 2. Germline V CDR1 and CDR2: MNHEY, SMNVEV (reference sequence). The CDR3 nucleotides read TGTGCCAGCAGTTTACGGCGGGAGGGCTACGAGCAGTACGTC. Amino acid sequence: CASSLRREGYEQYV.

The chain is built from TRBV3-1 (or the pseudogene TRBV3-2) and TRBJ2-1; 9 bases agree with TRBD2. Germline CDR1 and CDR2: LGHDT and YNNKEL (reference sequence). This CDR3 spans 16 amino acids. With V trimmed by 5 bases and J by 4 bases, 9 bases remained unmatched. CDR3 coding DNA: TGTGCCAGCAGCGAATGGAGCGGGGGGTTGTACAATGAGCAGTTCTTC. Translating gives CASSEWSGGLYNEQFF.

The chain employs TRBV7-2 and TRBJ2-5; 8 nucleotides agree with TRBD2. V trimming: 6 bases; J trimming: 1 base; junction bases outside the gene matches: 7. CDR3 length: 15 residues. Germline CDR1 and CDR2: SGHTA and FQGNSA. CDR3 sequence: CASRPLGGGQETQYF. CDR3 bases: TGTGCCAGCAGGCCTCTCGGGGGGGGCCAAGAGACCCAGTACTTC.

The CDR3 nucleotides read TGTGCCTGGAGGTCCCAACGTAGGGGAACCAAGAACACCGGGGAGCTGTTTTTT. The encoded protein is CAWRSQRRGTKNTGELFF. J is TRBJ2-2 and V is TRBV30; weak D call: TRBD1 (5 bases). CDR1 and CDR2 (germline): GTSNPN, SVGIG (reference sequence). V gave up 3 bases and J gave up 1 base, with 21 bases separating them. The CDR3 consists of 18 residues.

This chain joins TRBV19 and TRBJ1-1, with D unresolved. This CDR3 region has 14 residues. The germline V and J ends were trimmed by 7 bases and 0 bases, with 12 bases remaining between them. Per germline, CDR1 LNHDA and CDR2 SQIVND (reference sequence). CDR3 nucleotide sequence: TGTGCCAGTACCATCGGGGATTTGAACACTGAAGCTTTCTTT. This codes for CASTIGDLNTEAFF. Filled out from reference TRBV19 and TRBJ1-1, the complete variable domain reads DGGITQSPKYLFRKEGQNVTLSCEQNLNHDAMYWYRQDPGQGLRLIYYSQIVNDFQKGDIAEGYSVSREKKESFPLTVTSAQKNPTAFYLCASTIGDLNTEAFFGQGTRLTVV.

This clone came up once. The gene calls are TRBV11-2 and TRBJ2-3, with 7 bases matching TRBD1. Germline values: CDR1 SGHAT, CDR2 FQNNGV. The V and J ends lost 3 bases and 7 bases, in that order; junction bases with no gene match: 4. The length of the CDR3 is 13 residues. The CDR3, as DNA: TGTGCCAGCAGCTTCCCAGGGGGTAATACGCAGTATTTT. It codes for CASSFPGGNTQYF.

V and J are TRBV18 and TRBJ1-5; D is possibly TRBD1 (6 bases). This CDR3 spans 16 amino acids. CDR1 and CDR2 (germline): KGHSH, LQKENI. Trimming removed 2 bases from V and 3 bases from J, with 14 bases in between. The CDR3 here is CASSPSTGTNNQPQHF. DNA for the CDR3: TGTGCCAGCTCACCAAGTACAGGGACCAACAATCAGCCCCAGCATTTT. Full variable domain (missing parts from reference TRBV18 and TRBJ1-5): NAGVMQNPRHLVRRRGQEARLRCSPMKGHSHVYWYRQLPEEGLKFMVYLQKENIIDESGMPKERFSAEFPKEGPSILRIQQVVRGDSAAYFCASSPSTGTNNQPQHFGDGTRLSIL.

This rearrangement joins TRBV7-9 to TRBJ2-2; 7 positions match TRBD1. The CDR3 runs 17 residues. CDR1 is SEHNR, CDR2 FQNEAQ, per germline (reference sequence). V lost 5 bases, J lost 4 bases, and 13 bases stayed unmatched. The CDR3 here is CASSLRDSALGTGELFF. DNA for the CDR3: TGTGCCAGCAGCCTCAGGGACAGCGCCTTGGGCACCGGGGAGCTGTTTTTT.

The V gene is TRBV2, the J gene TRBJ1-5; maybe TRBD1 (5 bases). The CDR3 extends over 14 amino acids. The germline gives CDR1 SNHLY, CDR2 FYNNEI. V gave up 6 bases and J gave up 9 bases, with 18 bases separating them. CDR3 in DNA: TGTGCCAGCAGGCGGGACGGAGACTCCCGGCCCCAGCATTTT. Its translation is CASRRDGDSRPQHF.

The rearrangement uses TRBV30 and TRBJ1-1, with D perhaps TRBD1 (6 bases). V lost 5 bases, J lost 5 bases, and 15 bases lay in between. This CDR3 is 13 amino acids long. The germline V gene has CDR1 GTSNPN and CDR2 SVGIG (reference sequence). For the CDR3, the DNA is TGTGCCTGGGAACAGGGAGAAAATACTGAAGCTTTCTTT. Translating it yields CAWEQGENTEAFF.

The V and J genes are TRBV6-5 and TRBJ2-5, with 7 bases lining up with TRBD2. The CDR3 sequence is 12 residues long. V gave up 2 bases and J gave up 7 bases; unmatched junction bases: 1. Germline V lookup: CDR1 MNHEY, CDR2 SVGAGI. CDR3 amino acids: CASSYQRGTQYF. Written as DNA, the CDR3 is TGTGCCAGCAGTTACCAGCGGGGGACCCAGTACTTC.

This sequence joins TRBV24-1 and TRBJ2-1; 8 bases are shared with TRBD1. V was pared by 6 bases and J by 0 bases, with 9 bases of the junction left unmatched. The CDR3 extends over 17 amino acids. In germline, CDR1 is KGHDR, CDR2 SFDVKD. CDR3 bases: TGTGCCACCAGTCCCAGCTCTGGACAGGGCTCCTACAATGAGCAGTTCTTC. It specifies CATSPSSGQGSYNEQFF.

The CDR3 protein is CAIRGGNYGYTF. CDR3 DNA sequence: TGTGCCATCAGGGGGGGAAACTATGGCTACACCTTC. V and J are TRBV10-3 and TRBJ1-2, with D possibly matching TRBD1 (5 bases). The length of the CDR3 is 12 residues. Germline V gene data show CDR1 as ENHRY and CDR2 as SYGVKD. V lost 6 bases and J lost 2, with 7 bases in between.

This chain links TRBV5-1 with TRBJ1-1; D is possibly TRBD1 (5 bases). The CDR3 is 15 residues long. Trimming stripped 0 bases from V and 1 base from J, with 10 bases between. Per the germline V gene, CDR1 is SGHRS and CDR2 is YFSETQ. CDR3 coding DNA: TGCGCCAGCAGCTTGGAAGGGGTAAGGAACACTGAAGCTTTCTTT. Its protein is CASSLEGVRNTEAFF.

This chain uses TRBV2 with TRBJ1-2, with D uncertain. The CDR3 sequence is 14 residues long. V lost 7 bases and J 4 bases, leaving 16 bases between the germline ends. CDR1 and CDR2 from the germline V gene are SNHLY and FYNNEI. Here the CDR3 DNA reads TGTGCCAGCAACCTAGCGACGGAACGCTATGGCTACACCTTC. It codes for CASNLATERYGYTF. The variable domain in full, completed from reference TRBV2 and TRBJ1-2, reads EPEVTQTPSHQVTQMGQEVILRCVPISNHLYFYWYRQILGQKVEFLVSFYNNEISEKSEIFDDQFSVERPDGSNFTLKIRSTKLEDSAMYFCASNLATERYGYTFGSGTRLTVV.

This chain links TRBV5-1 with TRBJ1-6; D is undetermined. The CDR3 is 13 residues long. V gave up 0 bases and J gave up 9 bases, with 7 bases separating them. CDR1 is SGHRS, CDR2 YFSETQ, per germline. This chain's CDR3 is CASSLASGSPLHF. In DNA, the CDR3 is TGCGCCAGCAGCTTGGCCAGTGGTTCACCCCTCCACTTT.

The chain has TRBV6-1 and TRBJ1-5, with no clear D. Per germline, CDR1 MNHNS and CDR2 SASEGT. The CDR3 is 16 amino acids. V was trimmed by 2 bases and J by 1 base, leaving 12 bases between them. Here the CDR3 DNA reads TGTGCCAGCAGTGAATCGACGGTGCGGAGCAATCAGCCCCAGCATTTT. This translates into CASSESTVRSNQPQHF.

The V and J genes are TRBV3-1 (or the pseudogene TRBV3-2) and TRBJ1-1; D is unresolved. V dropped 5 bases and J dropped 5 bases, with 12 bases sitting between them. There are 13 residues in the CDR3. The V gene's germline CDR1 is LGHDT and CDR2 YNNKEL (reference sequence). The CDR3, as DNA: TGTGCCAGCAGCAGACTGGGAGATACTGAAGCTTTCTTT. Translating it yields CASSRLGDTEAFF.

The V gene is TRBV3-1 (or the pseudogene TRBV3-2), the J gene TRBJ2-3, with a weak D call TRBD2 (6 bases). Per the germline V gene, CDR1 is LGHDT and CDR2 is YNNKEL (reference sequence). The CDR3 is made up of 13 amino acids. V was cut by 4 bases and J by 4 bases, with 9 bases left in between. This CDR3 reads CASSPSGADTQYF. The CDR3 DNA sequence: TGTGCCAGCAGCCCCTCGGGAGCAGATACGCAGTATTTT.

V usage is TRBV14 and J usage is TRBJ2-5; 10 bases are shared with TRBD2. The V gene end was trimmed by 0 bases and the J gene end by 4 bases; junction bases not matched to a gene: 5. CDR1 and CDR2 (germline): SGHDN, FVKESK. This CDR3 has 16 amino acids. CDR3 region: CASSQDRSSGGETQYF. CDR3 coding DNA: TGTGCCAGCAGCCAAGATCGGTCTAGCGGGGGAGAGACCCAGTACTTC.

This chain connects TRBV19 to TRBJ1-2, with unresolved D. Germline assignment: CDR1 LNHDA and CDR2 SQIVND (reference sequence). V gave up 2 bases and J gave up 2 bases, with 21 bases separating them. CDR3 length equals 18 residues. The CDR3 spells CASSIQRSGSLGNYGYTF. CDR3 DNA: TGTGCCAGTAGTATACAGCGGTCGGGGTCCCTTGGGAACTATGGCTACACCTTC.

The chain links TRBV5-1 to TRBJ2-1, with 12 bases that match TRBD1. J lost 7 bases, V lost 6 bases, and 8 bases had no gene match. This CDR3 contains 15 residues. Germline CDR1 and CDR2: SGHRS and YFSETQ. The CDR3 DNA sequence: TGCGCCAGCAAGACCGGGACAGGGGGCGGGAATGAGCAGTTCTTC. Translating it yields CASKTGTGGGNEQFF.

The chain uses TRBV24-1 and TRBJ2-1; 10 positions match TRBD2. CDR1 and CDR2 (germline): KGHDR, SFDVKD. The CDR3 runs 17 residues. Germline trimming cut 4 bases from V and 0 bases from J; bases unmatched to any gene: 5. The CDR3: CATSDSSGRNSYNEQFF. CDR3 bases: TGTGCCACCAGTGACTCTAGCGGGAGAAACTCCTACAATGAGCAGTTCTTC.